Listed here are 20 T cell receptor beta chains from one sample, sequenced in a study of T-cell memory formation after mild COVID-19. TCRdb re-called the 5' RACE reads through MiXCR, storing one row per CDR3 protein. The sample holds about 290,000 distinct CDR3 sequences, approximately 15% seen once. Specimen: PBMCs or a T cell subset sorted from them (not recorded which). These receptors were obtained from a man aged 18 to 29 who had mild COVID-19 (a few samples of this study predate the infection). Cell type and time point are not known.

The V and J genes are TRBV18 and TRBJ2-5, with D unresolved. V shed 0 bases and J shed 2 bases, with 7 bases lying between them. CDR1 is KGHSH and CDR2 is LQKENI in the germline V gene. The CDR3 has 14 residues. DNA for the CDR3: TGTGCCAGCTCACCACCGGCCTCACAAGAGACCCAGTACTTC. It translates to CASSPPASQETQYF.

The chain carries TRBV4-1 and TRBJ2-2; 7 positions agree with TRBD1. This CDR3 region has 16 residues. V lost 4 bases, J lost 0 bases, and 5 bases stayed unmatched. CDR1 is MGHRA, CDR2 YSYEKL, per germline. The chain's CDR3 is CASSLRTGANTGELFF. In nucleotides, the CDR3 is TGCGCCAGCAGCCTAAGGACAGGCGCGAACACCGGGGAGCTGTTTTTT.

The chain links TRBV3-1 to TRBJ2-1; D is perhaps TRBD1 (5 bases). The ends were cut back, 0 bases at V and 5 bases at J, with 11 bases in the middle. Germline-derived CDR1 and CDR2 are LGHDT and YNNKEL (reference sequence). The CDR3 sequence is 15 residues long. The CDR3 here is CASSQDSGQHNEQFF. The DNA of the CDR3 is TGTGCCAGCAGCCAAGATTCCGGACAACACAATGAGCAGTTCTTC.

This clonotype showed up just a few times. The V gene is TRBV20-1, the J gene TRBJ2-5; 7 nucleotides line up with TRBD2. The length of the CDR3 is 15 residues. With V trimmed by 3 bases and J by 2 bases, 9 bases remained unmatched. Germline V gene sequence: CDR1 DFQATT, CDR2 SNEGSKA (reference sequence). The CDR3 DNA reads TGCAGTGCTAGCTCGCTAGCGGAGCTTCAAGAGACCCAGTACTTC. Its translation: CSASSLAELQETQYF.

The chain employs TRBV14 and TRBJ1-2, with a possible D match to TRBD1 (5 bases). Germline assignment: CDR1 SGHDN and CDR2 FVKESK. V lost 4 bases to trimming and J lost 2 bases, with 17 bases between them. There are 16 residues in the CDR3. The CDR3, as DNA: TGTGCCAGCAGCCGCAAGGGAGGGGCGGGGAACTATGGCTACACCTTC. Protein product: CASSRKGGAGNYGYTF.

The gene calls are TRBV6-2 or TRBV6-3 and TRBJ1-5; 8 positions match TRBD1. This CDR3 region has 14 residues. J was trimmed by 9 bases and V by 6 bases; bases with no gene match: 10. Germline loops: CDR1 MNHEY, CDR2 SVGEGT. The CDR3, as DNA: TGTGCCAGCAGCCGGGGACAGGATCTGCGGCCCCAGCATTTT. The encoded protein is CASSRGQDLRPQHF.

J is TRBJ2-3 and V is TRBV5-1; 15 bases are a match to TRBD2. Trimming cost V 0 bases and J 5 bases; bases outside gene matches: 1. Germline CDR1 SGHRS, CDR2 YFSETQ. The CDR3 totals 16 residues. The CDR3 region is CASSLEGLAGGDTQYF. The DNA for the CDR3 is TGCGCCAGCAGCTTGGAGGGACTAGCGGGGGGAGATACGCAGTATTTT.

This clonotype was seen more than once but under ten times. This chain links TRBV14 with TRBJ2-1, with D possibly TRBD2 on 5 matching bases. CDR3 length equals 15 residues. Germline V gene sequence: CDR1 SGHDN, CDR2 FVKESK. Trimming pared 4 bases from V and 4 bases from J, leaving 14 bases between. The CDR3 protein is CASSPLPGSYNEQFF. CDR3 bases: TGTGCCAGCAGCCCTTTACCGGGATCGTACAATGAGCAGTTCTTC.

The chain joins TRBV7-2 to TRBJ1-2, with 12 bases aligning to TRBD1. Germline CDR1 and CDR2: SGHTA and FQGNSA. V was pared by 5 bases and J by 6 bases, with 7 bases of the junction left unmatched. This CDR3 spans 15 amino acids. CDR3 DNA sequence: TGTGCCAGCAGCAACTCCGGGACAGGGGGCGATGGCTACACCTTC. This sequence encodes CASSNSGTGGDGYTF. Combining the CDR3 with reference TRBV7-2 and TRBJ1-2 gives the whole variable domain GAGVSQSPSNKVTEKGKDVELRCDPISGHTALYWYRQSLGQGLEFLIYFQGNSAPDKSGLPSDRFSAERTGGSVSTLTIQRTQQEDSAVYLCASSNSGTGGDGYTFGSGTRLTVV.

The CDR3 here is CASSLAERRNSYNSPLHF. CDR3 nucleotide sequence: TGCGCCAGCAGCTTGGCGGAGAGAAGGAACTCCTATAATTCACCCCTCCACTTT. The J gene is TRBJ1-6, the V gene TRBV5-1; D is ambiguous. Germline V gene data show CDR1 as SGHRS and CDR2 as YFSETQ. Trimming took off 0 bases at V and 0 bases at J, with 13 bases between the two ends. The CDR3 contains 18 residues.

This clonotype showed up just a few times. CDR3 residues: CASSFGTPLHYGYTF. As DNA, the CDR3 is TGCGCCAGCAGCTTCGGGACACCGCTGCACTATGGCTACACCTTC. V usage is TRBV5-1 and J usage is TRBJ1-2, with D perhaps TRBD1 (6 bases). Per the germline V gene, CDR1 is SGHRS and CDR2 is YFSETQ. The V gene lost 2 bases and the J gene lost 3 bases, with 14 bases spanning the gap. CDR3 length: 15 residues.

The chain carries TRBV12-3 or TRBV12-4 and TRBJ2-3, with TRBD1 matching over 8 bases. The CDR3 runs to 17 residues. Trimming took 6 bases from V and 1 from J; bases not matched to a gene: 12. DNA of the CDR3: TGTGCCAGCAGGCTCCGCAGGGGGCGTACGGGCACAGATACGCAGTATTTT. Translation: CASRLRRGRTGTDTQYF.

The table lists this clonotype with a few counts. The chain carries TRBV5-1 and TRBJ1-5; 8 nucleotides match TRBD1. The CDR3 runs to 15 residues. Trimming at V came to 4 bases and at J to 7 bases, leaving 10 bases not matched to a gene. Per germline, CDR1 SGHRS and CDR2 YFSETQ. This CDR3 is CASSLQGGIGQPQHF. The CDR3, as DNA: TGCGCCAGCAGCCTACAGGGGGGAATAGGGCAGCCCCAGCATTTT.

The chain uses TRBV6-2 or TRBV6-3 and TRBJ1-2, with D possibly matching TRBD1 (5 bases). V dropped 2 bases and J dropped 7 bases, with 14 bases sitting between them. Germline loops: CDR1 MNHEY, CDR2 SVGEGT. The CDR3 consists of 14 residues. The CDR3 loop reads CASSYDARGPGYTF. In DNA, the CDR3 is TGTGCCAGCAGTTACGATGCGAGGGGCCCTGGCTACACCTTC.

The V gene is TRBV6-2 or TRBV6-3, the J gene TRBJ1-1; 9 bases are shared with TRBD1. CDR1 is MNHEY and CDR2 is SVGEGT in the germline V gene. The CDR3 runs to 18 residues. Trimming cost V 4 bases and J 4 bases; bases outside gene matches: 16. This chain's CDR3 is CASSSTYRTGVPSTEAFF. DNA of the CDR3: TGTGCCAGCAGTTCCACCTATAGGACAGGGGTGCCGAGCACTGAAGCTTTCTTT.

The CDR3 reads CAISVSGGPSSYEQYF. The CDR3 DNA is TGTGCCATCAGTGTATCAGGGGGGCCTTCATCCTACGAGCAGTACTTC. The V and J genes are TRBV10-3 and TRBJ2-7; tentative D call: TRBD1 (7 bases). V dropped 4 bases and J dropped 1 base, with 17 bases sitting between them. Germline V CDR1 and CDR2: ENHRY, SYGVKD. The CDR3 contains 16 residues.

This clonotype was recorded a few times. The CDR3 protein is CASSPRLGGQETQYF. The CDR3 bases are TGCGCCAGCAGCCCCAGACTGGGGGGGCAGGAGACCCAGTACTTC. This chain links TRBV4-3 with TRBJ2-5; D perhaps matches TRBD2 (7 bases). V was clipped by 4 bases and J by 5 bases, with 17 bases between them. CDR3 length: 15 residues. CDR1 and CDR2 (germline): LGHNA, YSLEER.

This clonotype appeared a few times. The gene calls are TRBV7-3 and TRBJ2-5; the D gene is possibly TRBD2 (6 bases). The CDR3 spans 14 residues. V dropped 5 bases and J dropped 5 bases, with 15 bases sitting between them. The germline CDR1 and CDR2 sequences are SGHTA and FQGTGA. The chain's CDR3 is CASSPSRGTETQYF. The CDR3 DNA sequence: TGTGCCAGCAGCCCCTCGCGGGGTACGGAGACCCAGTACTTC.

This clonotype was counted a few times. V and J are TRBV12-3 or TRBV12-4 and TRBJ1-1; no firm D call. The V gene lost 7 bases and the J gene lost 1 base, with 13 bases spanning the gap. The CDR3 consists of 14 residues. DNA of the CDR3: TGTGCCAGCACCCAGACACGGCCGAACACTGAAGCTTTCTTT. This codes for CASTQTRPNTEAFF.

This clonotype showed up many times. CDR3 in amino acids: CASSLNPAGDSSYEQYF. Written as DNA, the CDR3 is TGCGCCAGCAGCTTAAACCCAGCGGGGGATAGCTCCTACGAGCAGTACTTC. The chain employs TRBV4-3 and TRBJ2-7, with 8 nucleotides matching TRBD2. The V gene's germline CDR1 is LGHNA and CDR2 YSLEER. V shed 5 bases and J 0 bases; nucleotides not matched to a gene: 12. The CDR3 length is 17 residues.